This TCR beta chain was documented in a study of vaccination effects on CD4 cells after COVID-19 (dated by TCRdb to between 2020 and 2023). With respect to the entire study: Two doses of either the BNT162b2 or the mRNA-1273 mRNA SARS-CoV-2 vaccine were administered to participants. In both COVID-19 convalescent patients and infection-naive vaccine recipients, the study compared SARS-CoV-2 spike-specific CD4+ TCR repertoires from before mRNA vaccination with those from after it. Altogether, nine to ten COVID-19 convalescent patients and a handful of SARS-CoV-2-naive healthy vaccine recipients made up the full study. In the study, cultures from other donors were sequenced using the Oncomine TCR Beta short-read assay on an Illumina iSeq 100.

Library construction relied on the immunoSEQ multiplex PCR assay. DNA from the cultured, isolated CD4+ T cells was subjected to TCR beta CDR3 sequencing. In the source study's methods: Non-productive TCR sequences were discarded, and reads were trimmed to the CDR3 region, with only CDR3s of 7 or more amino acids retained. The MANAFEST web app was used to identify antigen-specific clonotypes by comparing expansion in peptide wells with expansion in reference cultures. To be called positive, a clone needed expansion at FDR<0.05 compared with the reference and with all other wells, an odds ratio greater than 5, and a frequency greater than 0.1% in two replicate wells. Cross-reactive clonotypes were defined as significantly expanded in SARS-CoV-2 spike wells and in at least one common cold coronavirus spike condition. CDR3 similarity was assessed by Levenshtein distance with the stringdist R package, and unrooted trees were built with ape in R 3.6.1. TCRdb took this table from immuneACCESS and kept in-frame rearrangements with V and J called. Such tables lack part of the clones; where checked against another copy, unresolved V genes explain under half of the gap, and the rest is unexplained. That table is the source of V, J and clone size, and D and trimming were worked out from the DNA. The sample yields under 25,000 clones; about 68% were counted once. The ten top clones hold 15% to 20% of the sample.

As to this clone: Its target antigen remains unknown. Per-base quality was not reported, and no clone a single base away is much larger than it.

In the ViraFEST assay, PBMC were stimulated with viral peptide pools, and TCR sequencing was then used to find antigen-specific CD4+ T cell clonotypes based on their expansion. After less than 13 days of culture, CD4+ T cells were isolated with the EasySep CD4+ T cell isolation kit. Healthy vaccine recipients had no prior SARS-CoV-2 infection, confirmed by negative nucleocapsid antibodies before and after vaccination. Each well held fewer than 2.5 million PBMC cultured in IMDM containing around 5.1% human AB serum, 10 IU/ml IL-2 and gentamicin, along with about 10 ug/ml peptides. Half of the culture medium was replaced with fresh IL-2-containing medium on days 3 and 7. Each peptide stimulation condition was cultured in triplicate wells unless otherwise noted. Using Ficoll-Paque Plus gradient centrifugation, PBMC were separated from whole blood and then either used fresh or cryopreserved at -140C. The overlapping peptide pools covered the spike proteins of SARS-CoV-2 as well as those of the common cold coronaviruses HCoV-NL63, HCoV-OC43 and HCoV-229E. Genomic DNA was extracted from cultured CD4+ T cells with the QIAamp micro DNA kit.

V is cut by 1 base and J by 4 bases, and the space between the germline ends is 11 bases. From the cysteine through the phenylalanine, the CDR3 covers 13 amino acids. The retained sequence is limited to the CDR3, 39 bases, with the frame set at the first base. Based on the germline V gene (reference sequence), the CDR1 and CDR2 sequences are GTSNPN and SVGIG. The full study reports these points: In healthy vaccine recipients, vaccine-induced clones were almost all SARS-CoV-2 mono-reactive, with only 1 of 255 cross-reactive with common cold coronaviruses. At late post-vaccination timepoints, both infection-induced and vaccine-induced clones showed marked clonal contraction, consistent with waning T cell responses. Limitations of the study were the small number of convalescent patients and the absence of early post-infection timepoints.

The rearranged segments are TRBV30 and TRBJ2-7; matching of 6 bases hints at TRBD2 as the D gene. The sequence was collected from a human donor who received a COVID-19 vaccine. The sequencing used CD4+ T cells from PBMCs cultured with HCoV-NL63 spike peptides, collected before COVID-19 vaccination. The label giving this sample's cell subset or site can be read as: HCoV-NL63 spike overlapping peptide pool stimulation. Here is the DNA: TGTGCCTGGAGTGGAGGGAGGATGTACGAGCAGTACTTC. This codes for CAWSGGRMYEQYF.